What follows are 20 T cell receptor beta chains derived from one specimen sequenced in a study of regulatory T cells in long-lasting Graves disease. Assembly of TCR beta libraries relied on iRepertoire HTBI primers together with Arm-PCR of CDR3 regions. TCRdb re-called the multiplex PCR reads with MiXCR, one entry per CDR3 protein. Among under 800,000 distinct CDR3 sequences listed, approximately 15% were seen once. Time point given: newly diagnosed GD, antithyroid drugs for less than 3 months. The TCR library was made from RNA that had been extracted from PBMCs in TRIzol. These same records also appear under a second study, on T cells in Graves' hyperthyroidism and ophthalmopathy.

This sample comprised peripheral blood mononuclear cells (PBMCs), obtained at new diagnosis, from a patient treated with antithyroid drugs. These receptors all come from a woman aged 25 to 39 with Graves disease.

This clonotype was counted at least ten times. V usage is TRBV28 and J usage is TRBJ1-5, with D possibly matching TRBD1 (5 bases). V was pared by 6 bases and J by 7 bases, with 16 bases between. CDR3 length equals 14 residues. The germline gives CDR1 MDHEN, CDR2 SYDVKM. The CDR3 loop is CASSRGRPEQPQHF. The CDR3 DNA is TGTGCCAGCAGCCGGGGCCGGCCCGAACAGCCCCAGCATTTT.

The chain uses TRBV2 and TRBJ2-7; 9 nucleotides match TRBD1. This CDR3 region has 12 residues. The junction had 6 bases not matched to a gene; V was cut back by 8 bases and J by 7 bases. CDR1 and CDR2 from the germline V gene are SNHLY and FYNNEI. In DNA, the CDR3 is TGTGCCAGCCAACAGGGGGCGCGAGAGCAGTACTTC. Protein sequence: CASQQGAREQYF.

This clonotype has only a few counts. The chain uses TRBV15 and TRBJ2-1; D may match TRBD1 or TRBD2 (5 bases each). CDR1 and CDR2 (germline): LNHNV, YYDKDF (reference sequence). The CDR3 covers 17 residues. The V end lost 1 base, the J end lost 0 bases, and 13 bases lay between the germline ends. The CDR3 loop is CATSRGGSTSSYNEQFF. In DNA form, the CDR3 reads TGTGCCACCAGCAGAGGGGGGAGTACAAGCTCCTACAATGAGCAGTTCTTC.

In DNA form, the CDR3 reads TGCAGTGCTAGAGAGTGGGCGGGAGACGAGTCCTACAATGAGCAGTTCTTC. It translates to CSAREWAGDESYNEQFF. The rearrangement joins TRBV20-1 to TRBJ2-1, with 7 bases that match TRBD2. After removal of 0 bases from V and 1 base from J, the junction contained 9 bases not matched to a gene. The V gene's germline CDR1 is DFQATT and CDR2 SNEGSKA (reference sequence). The CDR3 covers 17 residues.

Comments on this clonotype: One end of the junction is discordant with germline, which a read error may explain. The chain recombines TRBV5-1 with TRBJ2-7, with TRBD2 as a possible D gene (6 bases). Germline V gene data show CDR1 as SGHRS and CDR2 as YFSETQ. The CDR3 consists of 15 residues. The CDR3 region has the DNA TGCGCCAGCAGCACCTTAGCGGAACCCTCCCACGAGCAGTACTTC. This encodes CASSTLAEPSHEQYF.

The rearrangement uses TRBV25-1 and TRBJ2-7; D perhaps matches TRBD1 (6 bases). Germline CDR1 MGHDK, CDR2 SYGVNS. CDR3 length equals 13 residues. The ends were cut back, 8 bases at V and 2 bases at J, with 13 bases in the middle. The CDR3 DNA reads TGTGCCAGCGGAAGACAGGTTGCCTACGAGCAGTACTTC. The encoded protein is CASGRQVAYEQYF.

Concerning this clonotype: A read error is the likely source, as a far larger clone sits one nucleotide away. The chain's CDR3 is CVSSLATGDGYTF. In DNA, the CDR3 is TGTGTCAGCAGCTTAGCAACAGGGGATGGCTACACCTTC. V and J are TRBV5-8 and TRBJ1-2; 7 positions match TRBD1. Germline CDR1 and CDR2: SGHTS and YDEGEE. This CDR3 has 13 amino acids. The full variable domain, with the rest looked up from reference TRBV5-8 and TRBJ1-2, is EAGVTQSPTHLIKTRGQQATLRCSPISGHTSVYWYQQALGLGLQFLLWYDEGEERNRGNFPPRFSGRQFPNYSSELNVNALELEDSALYLCVSSLATGDGYTFGSGTRLTVV.

This clonotype occurred many times. The J gene is TRBJ2-1, the V gene TRBV12-3 or TRBV12-4; D is undetermined. V was trimmed by 6 bases and J by 5 bases, leaving 17 bases between them. The CDR3 length is 15 residues. CDR3 region: CASRTNNPQHNEQFF. In DNA form, the CDR3 reads TGTGCCAGCAGGACGAATAATCCGCAGCACAATGAGCAGTTCTTC.

This clonotype showed up many times. The chain combines TRBV20-1 with TRBJ1-2, with D perhaps TRBD1 (5 bases). CDR3 length equals 13 residues. Germline-derived CDR1 and CDR2 are DFQATT and SNEGSKA (reference sequence). V lost 3 bases to trimming and J lost 6 bases, with 14 bases between them. CDR3 loop: CSASKGKADGYTF. The CDR3 bases are TGCAGTGCTAGTAAGGGGAAGGCCGATGGCTACACCTTC.

This clonotype was seen ten or more times. The rearrangement links TRBV6-1 to TRBJ2-7; 9 nucleotides match TRBD1. CDR1 MNHNS and CDR2 SASEGT come from the germline V gene. After removal of 7 bases from V and 1 base from J, the junction contained 5 bases not matched to a gene. There are 14 residues in the CDR3. The CDR3 reads CASNPGQGSYEQYF. The CDR3 DNA sequence: TGTGCCAGCAATCCGGGACAGGGTTCCTACGAGCAGTACTTC.

Many counts were recorded for this clonotype. V usage is TRBV2 and J usage is TRBJ2-3; 11 bases line up with TRBD2. CDR1 and CDR2 from the germline V gene are SNHLY and FYNNEI. The CDR3 covers 16 residues. The trim removed 6 bases at V and 3 bases at J, leaving 8 bases unmatched. The CDR3 nucleotides are TGTGCCAGCAGGAGGATGACTAGCGGGATAACAGATACGCAGTATTTT. Translating gives CASRRMTSGITDTQYF.

This clonotype was detected many times. This chain links TRBV20-1 with TRBJ1-1, with TRBD1 matching over 7 bases. Germline-derived CDR1 and CDR2 are DFQATT and SNEGSKA (reference sequence). The CDR3 runs 16 residues. The ends lost 4 bases at V and 0 bases at J; junction bases unmatched: 11. The DNA of the CDR3 is TGCAGTGCTACGAGGACAGGAAGGGACATGAACACTGAAGCTTTCTTT. Its protein is CSATRTGRDMNTEAFF.

The CDR3 spells CSALGAYEQYF. CDR3 in DNA: TGCAGCGCCCTGGGTGCCTACGAGCAGTACTTC. The chain uses TRBV29-1 and TRBJ2-7; D gene uncertain. This CDR3 has 11 amino acids. The germline V gene encodes CDR1 SQVTM and CDR2 ANQGSEA. Trimming shortened V by 7 bases and J by 2 bases, and 9 bases separated the two germline ends.

This clonotype was found many times. The CDR3 sequence is CASSTAGTHYEQYF. The CDR3 bases are TGTGCCAGCAGCACTGCCGGGACACACTACGAGCAGTACTTC. This chain connects TRBV27 to TRBJ2-7, with a tentative D call TRBD1 (6 bases). The CDR3 length is 14 residues. Germline CDR1 and CDR2: MNHEY and SMNVEV (reference sequence). The V gene lost 6 bases and the J gene lost 3 bases, with 15 bases spanning the gap.

The J gene is TRBJ2-7, the V gene TRBV7-9; D remains ambiguous. The CDR3 extends over 16 amino acids. Trimming removed 5 bases from V and 0 bases from J, with 17 bases in between. From germline, CDR1 is SEHNR and CDR2 FQNEAQ (reference sequence). The CDR3 loop is CASSSPPGGSSYEQYF. Written as DNA, the CDR3 is TGTGCCAGCAGCAGCCCCCCTGGCGGCAGCTCCTACGAGCAGTACTTC.

The sample holds a few counts of this clonotype. The chain employs TRBV9 and TRBJ1-4; 7 bases are a match to TRBD1. The CDR3 sequence is 16 residues long. V shed 0 bases and J 5 bases; nucleotides not matched to a gene: 7. Germline CDR1 is SGDLS and CDR2 is YYNGEE. CDR3 sequence (DNA): TGTGCCAGCAGCGTAGCTGCCGGGGACAGAAATGAAAAACTGTTTTTT. Protein sequence: CASSVAAGDRNEKLFF. The complete variable domain, with remaining parts taken from reference TRBV9 and TRBJ1-4, reads DSGVTQTPKHLITATGQRVTLRCSPRSGDLSVYWYQQSLDQGLQFLIQYYNGEERAKGNILERFSAQQFPDLHSELNLSSLELGDSALYFCASSVAAGDRNEKLFFGSGTQLSVL.

The chain combines TRBV4-1 with TRBJ2-5; the D gene is possibly TRBD1 (6 bases). Trimming took off 5 bases at V and 2 bases at J, with 12 bases between the two ends. The CDR3 runs to 14 residues. CDR1 and CDR2 (germline): MGHRA, YSYEKL. The CDR3 is CASSADRSQETQYF. The CDR3 bases are TGCGCCAGCAGCGCAGACAGGTCACAAGAGACCCAGTACTTC.

In this sample, this clonotype turned up once. The genes are TRBV27 and TRBJ1-6; no clear D. Between the trimmed V and J ends, which lost 3 bases and 0 bases, there was a span of 6 bases. The CDR3 is made up of 15 amino acids. Germline lookup yields CDR1 MNHEY and CDR2 SMNVEV (reference sequence). The CDR3 protein is CASSLVSSYNSPLHF. In DNA form, the CDR3 reads TGTGCCAGCAGTTTGGTCAGCTCCTATAATTCACCCCTCCACTTT.

This clonotype has more than one count but fewer than ten. The chain joins TRBV19 to TRBJ1-1, with D tentatively TRBD1 (5 bases). Deletions cut 3 bases from V and 0 bases from J, with 14 bases between. This CDR3 is built from 16 residues. Germline V gene lookup returns CDR1 LNHDA and CDR2 SQIVND (reference sequence). The chain's CDR3 is CASSIGGSRVNTEAFF. The CDR3 DNA reads as TGTGCCAGTAGTATCGGGGGGTCGCGGGTGAACACTGAAGCTTTCTTT.

This clonotype was recorded at least ten times. V is TRBV27 and J is TRBJ1-5; TRBD1 agrees at 8 bases. The CDR3 is made up of 15 amino acids. From germline, CDR1 is MNHEY and CDR2 SMNVEV (reference sequence). V was pared by 6 bases and J by 5 bases, with 9 bases of the junction left unmatched. The CDR3: CASSRRTGLDQPQHF. CDR3 DNA: TGTGCCAGCAGCCGAAGGACAGGGCTTGATCAGCCCCAGCATTTT.